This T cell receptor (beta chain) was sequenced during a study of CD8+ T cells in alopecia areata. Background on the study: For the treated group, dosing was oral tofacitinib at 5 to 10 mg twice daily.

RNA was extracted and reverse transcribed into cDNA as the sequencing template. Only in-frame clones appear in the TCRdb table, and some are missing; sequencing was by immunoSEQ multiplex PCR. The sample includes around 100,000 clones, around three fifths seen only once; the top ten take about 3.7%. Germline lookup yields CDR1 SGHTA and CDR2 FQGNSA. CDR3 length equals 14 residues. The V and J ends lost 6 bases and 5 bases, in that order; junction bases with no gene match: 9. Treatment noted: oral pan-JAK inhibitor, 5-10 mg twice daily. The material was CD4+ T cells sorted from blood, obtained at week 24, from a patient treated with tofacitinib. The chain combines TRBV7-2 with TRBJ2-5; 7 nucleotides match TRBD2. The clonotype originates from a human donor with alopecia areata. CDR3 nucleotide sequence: TGTGCCAGCAGGAGGATGGGGGGAGGGGAGACCCAGTACTTC. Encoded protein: CASRRMGGGETQYF. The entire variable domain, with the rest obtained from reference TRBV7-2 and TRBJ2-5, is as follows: GAGVSQSPSNKVTEKGKDVELRCDPISGHTALYWYRQSLGQGLEFLIYFQGNSAPDKSGLPSDRFSAERTGGSVSTLTIQRTQQEDSAVYLCASRRMGGGETQYFGPGTRLLVL.